These 28 T cell receptor beta chains originate from one sample sequenced in a study of OX40 agonist ivuxolimab in advanced cancers. The library relied on the immunoSEQ multiplex PCR assay. TCRdb holds this immuneACCESS table with in-frame rearrangements only. Some clones are missing; in checked studies, unresolved V genes explain under half, and the rest has no known cause. The sample table shows approximately 47,000 clones, and over 85% are seen once. Together, the top ten hold under 55% of the sample. Here the sequenced sample was CD4+ or CD8+ T cells sorted from blood, taken in a trial of the OX40 agonist ivuxolimab. These receptors all stem from an adult with an advanced solid tumor such as melanoma, head and neck, liver or kidney cancer.

V and J are TRBV6-5 and TRBJ1-1; no firm D call. The CDR3 runs 13 residues. Deletions cut 2 bases from V and 0 bases from J, with 4 bases between. Germline-derived CDR1 and CDR2 are MNHEY and SVGAGI. In nucleotides, the CDR3 is TGTGCCAGCAGTTACGCGGTGAACACTGAAGCTTTCTTT. Its protein product is CASSYAVNTEAFF.

The gene calls are TRBV27 and TRBJ1-6; TRBD1 might be the D (5 bases). Germline-derived CDR1 and CDR2 are MNHEY and SMNVEV (reference sequence). This CDR3 has 14 residues. Deletions cut 7 bases from V and 8 bases from J, with 15 bases between. The CDR3, as DNA: TGTGCCAGCAATTGGTTAGGAGGGGATTCACCCCTCCACTTT. Translated: CASNWLGGDSPLHF.

The chain uses TRBV28 and TRBJ1-5; TRBD1 might be the D (5 bases). The CDR3 is 14 residues long. Germline CDR1 is MDHEN and CDR2 is SYDVKM. V shed 8 bases and J shed 7 bases, with 18 bases lying between them. In DNA form, the CDR3 reads TGTGCCAGCCACATAGCGGGGCCAGGGCAGCCCCAGCATTTT. Translating it yields CASHIAGPGQPQHF.

This chain links TRBV4-2 with TRBJ1-2, with D perhaps TRBD1 (6 bases). V shed 3 bases and J shed 4 bases, with 12 bases lying between them. CDR3 size: 14 residues. Germline V CDR1 and CDR2: LGHNA, YNFKEQ. CDR3 nucleotides: TGTGCCAGCAGCCACCTGACAGGTTTCTATGGCTACACCTTC. It encodes CASSHLTGFYGYTF.

The V gene is TRBV4-1, the J gene TRBJ2-7; D is unclear. The ends were cut back, 1 base at V and 0 bases at J, with 7 bases in the middle. The length of the CDR3 is 14 residues. Germline lookup yields CDR1 MGHRA and CDR2 YSYEKL. CDR3 residues: CASSQGTSSYEQYF. The DNA for the CDR3 is TGCGCCAGCAGCCAAGGGACCAGCTCCTACGAGCAGTACTTC.

The count of this clone is one. This chain connects TRBV11-2 to TRBJ2-7, with 7 bases identical to TRBD1. Germline loops: CDR1 SGHAT, CDR2 FQNNGV. The V segment lost 1 base and the J segment 4 bases; nucleotides outside the gene matches: 7. This CDR3 is 15 amino acids long. The CDR3 DNA reads as TGTGCCAGCAGCTTAGTAGTAGGACAGGATTACGAGCAGTACTTC. Translation gives CASSLVVGQDYEQYF.

The chain joins TRBV7-8 to TRBJ2-7; a weak D match, TRBD2 (5 bases). In germline, CDR1 is SGHVS, CDR2 FQNEAQ. Trimming left V 6 bases short and J 2 bases short, with 20 bases between. The CDR3 length is 16 residues. The CDR3 spells CASRNSNRDLTYEQYF. CDR3 bases: TGTGCCAGCAGGAACTCGAACCGGGATTTGACCTACGAGCAGTACTTC.

This clone has only one observation. This chain uses TRBV28 with TRBJ1-4, with unresolved D. This CDR3 spans 14 amino acids. CDR1 and CDR2 from the germline V gene are MDHEN and SYDVKM. Trimming left V 5 bases short and J 5 bases short, with 12 bases between. CDR3 bases: TGTGCCAGCAGTCCCCTAGCCCTGAATGAAAAACTGTTTTTT. Translation: CASSPLALNEKLFF.

The chain joins TRBV9 to TRBJ1-1, with 9 bases that match TRBD1. This CDR3 contains 15 residues. The V and J ends lost 2 bases and 0 bases, in that order; junction bases with no gene match: 2. Germline assignment: CDR1 SGDLS and CDR2 YYNGEE. The CDR3 sequence is CASSVGQGMNTEAFF. In DNA, the CDR3 is TGTGCCAGCAGCGTGGGACAGGGCATGAACACTGAAGCTTTCTTT.

The chain recombines TRBV20-1 with TRBJ2-1; D uncertain. Trimming shortened V by 3 bases and J by 4 bases, and 4 bases separated the two germline ends. This CDR3 has 11 amino acids. Per germline, CDR1 DFQATT and CDR2 SNEGSKA (reference sequence). DNA for the CDR3: TGCAGTGCTAGGGTTTACAATGAGCAGTTCTTC. Encoded protein: CSARVYNEQFF.

This chain connects TRBV5-4 to TRBJ2-5, with D possibly TRBD2 on 5 matching bases. Trimming stripped 2 bases from V and 4 bases from J, with 15 bases between. This CDR3 has 15 residues. The germline V gene has CDR1 SGHNT and CDR2 YYREEE (reference sequence). For the CDR3, the DNA is TGTGCCAGCAGCTTTTTCGGAGGTACGGGAGAGACCCAGTACTTC. Residues: CASSFFGGTGETQYF.

The chain links TRBV29-1 to TRBJ2-1; D unclear. Looked up from germline, CDR1 is SQVTM and CDR2 is ANQGSEA. With 4 bases removed from V and 4 bases from J, the gap between germline ends came to 5 bases. CDR3 size: 11 residues. Written as DNA, the CDR3 is TGCAGCGTTGTAGAATACAATGAGCAGTTCTTC. Translating it yields CSVVEYNEQFF.

As for this clone: In the same sample, other DNA sequences code for this CDR3. V is TRBV18 and J is TRBJ2-7; no firm D call. Trimming pared 3 bases from V and 2 bases from J, leaving 8 bases between. Germline CDR1 is KGHSH and CDR2 is LQKENI. The CDR3 covers 13 residues. The CDR3: CASSPGSPYEQYF. CDR3 nucleotide sequence: TGTGCCAGCTCACCGGGGTCCCCCTACGAGCAGTACTTC.

This chain connects TRBV9 to TRBJ2-5, with a weak D call TRBD2 (5 bases). Trimming stripped 3 bases from V and 5 bases from J, with 14 bases between. This CDR3 has 14 residues. Germline V lookup: CDR1 SGDLS, CDR2 YYNGEE. The CDR3 nucleotides read TGTGCCAGCAGCGCAGCGGATGGTCGGGAGACCCAGTACTTC. Protein: CASSAADGRETQYF.

The J gene is TRBJ2-3, the V gene TRBV7-2; the match to TRBD2 covers 13 bases. Germline CDR1 reads SGHTA; CDR2 reads FQGNSA. V trimming: 5 bases; J trimming: 2 bases; junction bases outside the gene matches: 7. The CDR3 loop spans 17 amino acids. The CDR3 reads CASSLGLAGVSTDTQYF. The DNA of the CDR3 is TGTGCCAGCAGCCTCGGACTAGCGGGGGTGTCCACAGATACGCAGTATTTT.

V usage is TRBV19 and J usage is TRBJ2-7; D call uncertain. The V end lost 3 bases, the J end lost 1 base, and 13 bases lay between the germline ends. The CDR3 totals 15 residues. Germline loops: CDR1 LNHDA, CDR2 SQIVND (reference sequence). This CDR3 is CASSINQAVSYEQYF. The CDR3 nucleotides are TGTGCCAGTAGTATTAATCAGGCGGTATCCTACGAGCAGTACTTC.

The table lists this clone with a few counts. This rearrangement joins TRBV30 to TRBJ1-3; 7 bases are shared with TRBD1. From germline, CDR1 is GTSNPN and CDR2 SVGIG (reference sequence). V trimming: 4 bases; J trimming: 2 bases; junction bases outside the gene matches: 5. CDR3 length: 14 residues. CDR3 coding DNA: TGTGCCTGGAAAGTACAGGGGACTGGAAACACCATATATTTT. This encodes CAWKVQGTGNTIYF. Together with reference TRBV30 and TRBJ1-3, the CDR3 gives the full variable domain: SQTIHQWPATLVQPVGSPLSLECTVEGTSNPNLYWYRQAAGRGLQLLFYSVGIGQISSEVPQNLSASRPQDRQFILSSKKLLLSDSGFYLCAWKVQGTGNTIYFGEGSWLTVV.

This sequence joins TRBV4-1 and TRBJ2-4; possibly TRBD2 for D (5 bases). CDR3 length equals 17 residues. Looked up from germline, CDR1 is MGHRA and CDR2 is YSYEKL. V was trimmed by 0 bases and J by 0 bases, leaving 12 bases between them. CDR3: CASSQDGTDLAKNIQYF. Here the CDR3 DNA reads TGCGCCAGCAGCCAAGATGGCACGGACTTAGCCAAAAACATTCAGTACTTC.

The chain combines TRBV30 with TRBJ2-3; weak D call: TRBD2 (6 bases). Germline values: CDR1 GTSNPN, CDR2 SVGIG (reference sequence). Trimming took off 1 base at V and 1 base at J, with 15 bases between the two ends. The CDR3 spans 16 residues. The CDR3 loop reads CAWSGWGEVRTDTQYF. CDR3 coding DNA: TGTGCCTGGAGTGGCTGGGGGGAGGTCCGCACAGATACGCAGTATTTT.

The gene calls are TRBV4-3 and TRBJ2-1; 9 bases are a match to TRBD1. Germline values: CDR1 LGHNA, CDR2 YSLEER. Germline trimming cut 1 base from V and 7 bases from J; bases unmatched to any gene: 5. CDR3 length: 15 residues. The CDR3 spells CASSQGTGGLNEQFF. CDR3 nucleotides: TGCGCCAGCAGCCAAGGCACAGGGGGCTTAAATGAGCAGTTCTTC.

V gene TRBV15 combines with J gene TRBJ1-1; D is unclear. The CDR3 is made up of 11 amino acids. V lost 3 bases and J 6 bases, leaving 5 bases between the germline ends. Germline V gene lookup returns CDR1 LNHNV and CDR2 YYDKDF (reference sequence). For the CDR3, the DNA is TGTGCCACCAGCAGCGGGGCTGAAGCTTTCTTT. Protein product: CATSSGAEAFF.

This clone was counted once. The V and J genes are TRBV19 and TRBJ1-2; 7 nucleotides match TRBD1. With 2 bases clipped from V and 11 bases from J, the junction kept 11 bases outside the gene matches. CDR3 length: 14 amino acids. Germline values: CDR1 LNHDA, CDR2 SQIVND (reference sequence). The CDR3 region is CASSIRTGPERYTF. The DNA of the CDR3 is TGTGCCAGTAGTATAAGGACAGGACCTGAGAGGTACACCTTC.

The chain joins TRBV27 to TRBJ1-6; 10 bases line up with TRBD1. Germline CDR1 reads MNHEY; CDR2 reads SMNVEV (reference sequence). This CDR3 region has 14 residues. J lost 9 bases, V lost 6 bases, and 5 bases had no gene match. The CDR3, as DNA: TGTGCCAGCAGACCGACAGGGGGCACTTCACCCCTCCACTTT. Translation: CASRPTGGTSPLHF.

The chain uses TRBV28 and TRBJ2-3, with D possibly called TRBD1 or TRBD2 (6 bases each). The V end lost 6 bases, the J end lost 1 base, and 20 bases lay between the germline ends. Germline CDR1 reads MDHEN; CDR2 reads SYDVKM. There are 17 residues in the CDR3. This CDR3 is CASSAVRGGVRTDTQYF. The CDR3, as DNA: TGTGCCAGCAGCGCCGTCAGGGGAGGAGTGCGCACAGATACGCAGTATTTT. The entire variable domain, with the rest obtained from reference TRBV28 and TRBJ2-3, is as follows: DVKVTQSSRYLVKRTGEKVFLECVQDMDHENMFWYRQDPGLGLRLIYFSYDVKMKEKGDIPEGYSVSREKKERFSLILESASTNQTSMYLCASSAVRGGVRTDTQYFGPGTRLTVL.

V gene TRBV7-8 combines with J gene TRBJ2-7; 13 bases line up with TRBD2. V dropped 5 bases and J dropped 5; count of bases not matched to a gene: 6. The CDR3 spans 15 residues. CDR1 and CDR2 (germline): SGHVS, FQNEAQ. CDR3 bases: TGTGCCAGCAGCGCCGGACTAGCGGGGGTGCACGAGCAGTACTTC. Protein: CASSAGLAGVHEQYF.

The V and J genes are TRBV6-5 and TRBJ2-1; D is undetermined. The CDR3 is 13 amino acids. Germline V lookup: CDR1 MNHEY, CDR2 SVGAGI. V shed 4 bases and J shed 6 bases, with 10 bases lying between them. CDR3 nucleotides: TGTGCCAGCAGTTTCTTAGGTCCCAATGAGCAGTTCTTC. This sequence encodes CASSFLGPNEQFF.

The chain is built from TRBV27 and TRBJ2-7; perhaps TRBD2 as D (6 bases). Germline assignment: CDR1 MNHEY and CDR2 SMNVEV (reference sequence). This CDR3 contains 12 residues. Trimming pared 3 bases from V and 6 bases from J, leaving 9 bases between. The CDR3 DNA reads as TGTGCCAGCAGTTTCCAGGGAGGCGAGCAGTACTTC. Translating it yields CASSFQGGEQYF.

V gene TRBV19 combines with J gene TRBJ2-3; 9 bases align to TRBD2. With V trimmed by 10 bases and J by 5 bases, 7 bases remained unmatched. CDR1 is LNHDA and CDR2 is SQIVND in the germline V gene (reference sequence). The CDR3 is made up of 13 amino acids. The CDR3 DNA reads as TGTGCCACCCGCGGGGGGGCGGTAGATACGCAGTATTTT. It specifies CATRGGAVDTQYF.